This TCR beta chain stems from a study of blood T cell repertoires in COVID-19. Study in general: The cDNA or gDNA used as material had been derived from T cells, B-cell-depleted T cells, or PBMCs.

Study members were between roughly 18 and 100 years old and lived in 24 US regions. Each recovered donor of Cohort 3 presented with two negative PCRs, clearance, or symptom resolution. In the source study's methods: Cell counts per sample came from amplifying reference gene primers. Sequencing used immunoSEQ multiplex PCR; TCRdb keeps in-frame clones, though not all of them. V and J calls and clone size follow that table, whereas D and trimming were derived from the DNA. Altogether some 200,000 clones are present, about 80% being singletons, with the ten largest covering 6% to 8%. Concerning this clone: Other DNA sequences of this sample code for an identical CDR3.

The sequenced sample consisted of PBMCs or T cells enriched from blood (not recorded which). The sequence came from a middle-aged man who had recovered from COVID-19.

This CDR3 reads CASNPTGSNQPQHF. The DNA of the CDR3 is TGTGCCAGCAATCCGACGGGTAGCAATCAGCCCCAGCATTTT. The chain combines TRBV6-5 with TRBJ1-5; D gene uncertain. This CDR3 region has 14 residues. The V gene's germline CDR1 is MNHEY and CDR2 SVGAGI. Trimming left V 7 bases short and J 0 bases short, with 10 bases between.